This T cell receptor (beta chain) was sequenced for a study of Graves' ophthalmopathy and Graves' hyperthyroidism (dated by TCRdb to 2017 to 2018). The study in broad terms: Peripheral blood was collected at initial diagnosis, before any treatment. Following sampling, methimazole starting at 30 mg daily was administered to hyperthyroidism patients, and high-dose intravenous methylprednisolone was administered to ophthalmopathy patients. In total, 120 to 150 blood samples were TCR-sequenced: 40 to 45 ophthalmopathy, some 75 hyperthyroidism and 17 hyperthyroidism-to-ophthalmopathy patients. To explore V-J signatures distinguishing ophthalmopathy from hyperthyroidism, a discovery set of about 99 patients (fewer than 45 ophthalmopathy, some 55 stable hyperthyroidism) was enrolled. The 75 to 100 discovery patients were divided at random into training and test sets in a 7:3 ratio. The study used TCR beta repertoire signatures to distinguish Graves' ophthalmopathy from Graves' hyperthyroidism and to predict progression to ophthalmopathy. An independent validation cohort was composed of roughly 18 hyperthyroidism patients and some 16 patients who later progressed from hyperthyroidism to ophthalmopathy. T-cell repertoires of thyroid tissue and blood were compared in over five hyperthyroidism patients. The research as a whole found: Among expanded thyroid clonotypes with frequency above 0.001, most also showed up in blood, which suggests that blood repertoires may reflect the thyroid immune response. In validation, the model predicted ophthalmopathy progression with about 71% sensitivity and about 77% specificity; some 13 predicted patients were CT-confirmed with GO in a median of around 6.5 months. In cross-validation, the 13-signature model distinguished ophthalmopathy from stable hyperthyroidism with almost 90% sensitivity and approximately 81% specificity, and in the test set the corresponding values were approximately 80% and 75%. Sample size was not predetermined statistically, and investigators were not blinded to group allocation.

Hyperthyroidism was considered stable if no progression to ophthalmopathy occurred within 18 months of follow-up. Patients with hyperthyroidism were aged 18 to 65 years, had been newly diagnosed, and had a disease duration of less than 2 months. Anyone with other autoimmune diseases, uncontrolled infections, pregnancy or lactation was excluded from the study. Clinical symptoms, serum thyroxine, TRAb, thyroid ultrasound and orbital computed tomography formed the basis of the diagnosis. PBMCs were isolated from 7.5 to 10 ml of fresh peripheral blood by Ficoll-Paque density gradient centrifugation. Trizol reagent was used to extract the total RNA, and its quality was then checked on an Agilent 2100 Bioanalyzer. TCR beta CDR3 regions were amplified from RNA transcripts for repertoire sequencing. The first round of RT-PCR was done with HTBI primers and the Qiagen OneStep RT-PCR kit, and was followed by a second round of multiplex PCR, then size selection and purification. Sequencing of the libraries was carried out on an Illumina HiSeq2000 in paired-end mode with 100 bp reads. The original methods were these. SOAPnuke was used to process the reads, removing any read that contained adapters or uncalled bases, had a mean Phred below 15, or lacked an exact match to the constant primer or identifier. COPE v1.2.5 was used to merge high-quality paired reads. Each unique nucleotide sequence was defined as a clonotype, and clonotypes were aligned to IMGT TRB V, D and J references with MiTCR v1.1. The analysis was limited to V-J combinations with a frequency above 0.0001, which together covered 99.2% of repertoires. A TCR clonal expansion and chaos score per V-J combination was defined as the ratio of F50 clonal expansion to chaos observed in the TCRdist matrix. Welch's t-statistics and random forest were used to reduce the features to roughly 14 V-J combinations, which were then used as input to a naive Bayes classifier. Thyroid-blood repertoire similarity was quantified with the Morisita-Horn index. TCRdb cleaned the public reads at Q25 with fastp, built clones with MiXCR and kept in-frame beta chains. Rows merge per CDR3 protein into single entries with the most common DNA and genes. These V and J calls originate from TCRdb's pipeline instead of the authors' own analysis. The sample table shows hundreds of thousands of distinct CDR3 sequences, and about 24% are seen once. In total, the top ten clones hold about 6.6% of the sample.

The CDR3 measures 15 amino acids from cysteine to phenylalanine. This entry keeps only the CDR3 DNA: 45 bases, framed from base 1. V gives up 9 bases and J gives up 5 bases, and the segment between their germline ends measures 22 bases. Via the germline V gene (reference sequence), CDR1 is LNHDA and CDR2 SQIVND. This clonotype was counted at least ten times. The specificity of this receptor is unknown. No much larger clone exists at a distance of one base, and base qualities are not known. The receptor's source is a young woman with stable Graves' hyperthyroidism. Some clones in this sample may be carry-over from other donors' samples. Donor details come from another sample of the same person, matched by shared clones. The rearranged segments are TRBV19 and TRBJ1-1; the D gene is possibly TRBD1, with 6 bases matching. Sequencing was done on a sample of peripheral blood. CDR3 reads: CASCAVFRGRTEAFF. In nucleotide form, the sequence is TGTGCCAGCTGCGCGGTGTTTAGGGGGAGAACTGAAGCTTTCTTT.